These T cell receptor beta chains were read from a single sample in a study of blood T cells in healthy people across ages. TCRdb ran MiXCR on the 5' RACE reads and lists one entry per CDR3 protein. The table has around 870,000 distinct CDR3 sequences, more than 25% seen once. The specimen was blood. Every receptor here comes from a woman aged 80 or over in good health. CDR3s include the opening cysteine and the closing phenylalanine or tryptophan. A D gene is named only where the DNA matches it firmly. Clone size, where shown, is once, few, many, or a class for clones that have expanded.

v_call,d_call,clone_size,j_call,cdr3_aa,cdr3_nt
TRBV6-5,NA,many,TRBJ1-2,CASSLTGFGGYTF,TGTGCCAGCAGTCTAACAGGGTTCGGTGGCTACACCTTC
TRBV12-3/TRBV12-4,NA,NA,TRBJ1-1,CASSSLHQGWTKAFF,TGTGCCAGCAGTTCCCTCCATCAGGGATGGACTAAAGCTTTCTTT
TRBV6-1,TRBD1,NA,TRBJ1-5,CASSRTGDQPQHF,TGTGCCAGCAGCCGGACAGGGGATCAGCCCCAGCATTTT
TRBV5-1,NA,NA,TRBJ2-2,CASSLASGTSTGELFF,TGCGCCAGCAGCTTGGCCTCGGGGACCAGCACCGGGGAGCTGTTTTTT
TRBV7-8,NA,many,TRBJ2-7,CASSLSNYEQYF,TGTGCCAGCAGCTTATCGAACTACGAGCAGTACTTC
TRBV18,NA,NA,TRBJ1-1,CASSPWGQNTEAFF,TGTGCCAGCTCACCATGGGGACAGAACACTGAAGCTTTCTTT
TRBV20-1,TRBD1,many,TRBJ1-2,CSAKSDRVYGYTF,TGCAGTGCTAAATCGGACAGGGTCTACGGCTACACCTTC
TRBV6-2/TRBV6-3,NA,many,TRBJ2-5,CASSPAGTGRKTQYF,TGTGCCAGCAGTCCGGCCGGGACTGGGAGGAAGACCCAGTACTTC
TRBV6-6,TRBD1,many,TRBJ1-6,CASSSSGQGISPLHF,TGTGCCAGCAGTTCCTCTGGACAGGGGATTTCACCCCTCCACTTT
TRBV14,NA,many,TRBJ1-2,CASSQDRAHGYTF,TGTGCCAGCAGCCAAGACAGGGCCCATGGCTACACCTTC
TRBV30,TRBD1,NA,TRBJ1-2,CAGPTGNGYTF,TGTGCCGGACCGACAGGGAATGGCTACACCTTC